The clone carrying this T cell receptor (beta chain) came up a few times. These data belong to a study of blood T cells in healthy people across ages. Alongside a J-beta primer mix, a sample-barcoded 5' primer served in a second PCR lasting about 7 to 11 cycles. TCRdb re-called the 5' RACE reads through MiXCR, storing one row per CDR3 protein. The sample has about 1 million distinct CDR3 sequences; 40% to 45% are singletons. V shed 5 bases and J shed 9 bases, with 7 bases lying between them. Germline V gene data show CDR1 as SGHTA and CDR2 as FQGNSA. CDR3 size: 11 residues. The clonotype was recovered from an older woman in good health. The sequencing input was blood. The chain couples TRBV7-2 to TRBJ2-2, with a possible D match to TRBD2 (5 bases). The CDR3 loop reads CASSTSWELFF. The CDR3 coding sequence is TGTGCCAGCAGCACTAGTTGGGAGCTGTTTTTT. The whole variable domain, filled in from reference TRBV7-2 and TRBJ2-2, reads GAGVSQSPSNKVTEKGKDVELRCDPISGHTALYWYRQSLGQGLEFLIYFQGNSAPDKSGLPSDRFSAERTGGSVSTLTIQRTQQEDSAVYLCASSTSWELFFGEGSRLTVL.